The 14 T cell receptor beta chains below come from one sample, sequenced in a study of shared clonotypes between healthy human individuals. The data were produced by immunoSEQ multiplex PCR, yet TCRdb's version contains in-frame clones alone and is incomplete. The table records over 400,000 clones, approximately 81% of them present only once. Input material: PBMCs. These receptor sequences come from a middle-aged woman in good health. Some clones in this sample may be carry-over from other donors' samples.

In this sample, this clone turned up a few times. V gene TRBV5-1 combines with J gene TRBJ2-5; possibly TRBD1 or TRBD2 for D (5 bases each). The J call may be mistaken, given a closer DNA end match to TRBJ2-7. The length of the CDR3 is 13 residues. Germline V CDR1 and CDR2: SGHRS, YFSETQ. The CDR3 loop reads CASSVRGSYEQYF. The CDR3 DNA sequence: TGCGCCAGCAGCGTGAGGGGTTCCTACGAGCAGTACTTC.

Concerning this clone: A far larger clone is only one base removed, so a read error is likely. The same CDR3 arises from other DNA sequences in this sample as well. The chain employs TRBV30 and TRBJ2-5; TRBD2 matches 7 bases. CDR3 length equals 16 residues. The junction had 16 bases not matched to a gene; V was cut back by 4 bases and J by 5 bases. The V gene's germline CDR1 is GTSNPN and CDR2 SVGIG (reference sequence). CDR3 protein: CAWKTVRLAAKETQYF. CDR3 in DNA: TGTGCCTGGAAGACGGTTCGCCTAGCGGCCAAGGAGACCCAGTACTTC.

J is TRBJ2-7 and V is TRBV19; TRBD2 aligns across 7 bases. The CDR3 extends over 18 amino acids. With V trimmed by 4 bases and J by 1 base, 16 bases remained unmatched. Germline CDR1 LNHDA, CDR2 SQIVND (reference sequence). CDR3 in amino acids: CASSNPLRGTGGSYEQYF. The CDR3 DNA follows: TGTGCCAGTAGTAACCCCCTAAGAGGGACGGGAGGATCCTACGAGCAGTACTTC.

Notes on this clone: Other DNA sequences of this sample code for an identical CDR3. The chain is built from TRBV2 and TRBJ2-7, with D unclear. V was trimmed by 5 bases and J by 6 bases, leaving 8 bases between them. The CDR3 sequence is 11 residues long. Germline V gene lookup returns CDR1 SNHLY and CDR2 FYNNEI. CDR3 DNA: TGTGCCAGCAGTTACAGTGGCGAGCAGTACTTC. Translating it yields CASSYSGEQYF.

V and J are TRBV7-6 and TRBJ2-1, with unresolved D. Looked up from germline, CDR1 is SGHVS and CDR2 is FNYEAQ. V shed 1 base and J shed 3 bases, with 7 bases lying between them. The CDR3 consists of 14 residues. This CDR3 is CASSLVTGYNEQFF. The CDR3 region has the DNA TGTGCCAGCAGCTTAGTGACTGGCTACAATGAGCAGTTCTTC.

As to this clone: A read error is the likely source, as a far larger clone sits one nucleotide away. CDR3 protein: CAWISPVTRGRGYGYTF. The CDR3 DNA reads as TGTGCCTGGATCTCTCCGGTGACCAGGGGTCGGGGCTATGGCTACACCTTC. The chain recombines TRBV30 with TRBJ1-2, with D possibly TRBD1 on 6 matching bases. The CDR3 is made up of 17 amino acids. Looked up from germline, CDR1 is GTSNPN and CDR2 is SVGIG (reference sequence). V lost 4 bases to trimming and J lost 4 bases, with 25 bases between them.

The genes are TRBV18 and TRBJ2-2; TRBD2 matches at 9 bases. Trimming at V came to 8 bases and at J to 4 bases, leaving 14 bases not matched to a gene. The CDR3 runs to 17 residues. The V gene's germline CDR1 is KGHSH and CDR2 LQKENI. CDR3 in amino acids: CASPKIQAGGVTGELFF. In DNA form, the CDR3 reads TGTGCCAGCCCGAAAATACAAGCGGGAGGCGTCACCGGGGAGCTGTTTTTT.

About this clone itself: A read error is the likely source, as a far larger clone sits one nucleotide away. The rearrangement links TRBV5-6 to TRBJ1-5; 8 nucleotides match TRBD1. V was pared by 5 bases and J by 7 bases, with 8 bases of the junction left unmatched. This CDR3 is built from 14 residues. Germline CDR1 is SGHDT and CDR2 is YYEEEE. The CDR3: CASSETGESQPQHF. The CDR3 coding sequence is TGTGCCAGCAGTGAGACAGGGGAGAGCCAGCCCCAGCATTTT.

The CDR3 coding sequence is TGTGCCAGCAGTGTGGCTCGGGACACAATCTATGGCTACACCTTC. This translates into CASSVARDTIYGYTF. V gene TRBV6-1 combines with J gene TRBJ1-2; possible D gene TRBD1, 6 bases. V was shortened by 4 bases and J by 4 bases, with 16 bases between the two germline ends. Germline V lookup: CDR1 MNHNS, CDR2 SASEGT. The CDR3 spans 15 residues.

The rearrangement uses TRBV5-4 and TRBJ1-5; no reliable D call. The CDR3 extends over 15 amino acids. V lost 0 bases and J lost 1, with 8 bases in between. Germline values: CDR1 SGHNT, CDR2 YYREEE (reference sequence). This CDR3 reads CASSLGTWSNQPQHF. The DNA of the CDR3 is TGTGCCAGCAGCTTGGGGACCTGGAGCAATCAGCCCCAGCATTTT.

The chain recombines TRBV7-9 with TRBJ1-5; D perhaps matches TRBD1 (6 bases). This CDR3 spans 13 amino acids. Trimming stripped 5 bases from V and 6 bases from J, with 11 bases between. Germline V gene data show CDR1 as SEHNR and CDR2 as FQNEAQ (reference sequence). The CDR3 DNA follows: TGTGCCAGCAGCGGAGGGGGTGGTCAGCCCCAGCATTTT. Amino acid sequence: CASSGGGGQPQHF.

The V gene is TRBV4-2, the J gene TRBJ2-7; 11 bases align to TRBD1. Losses at the gene ends were 0 bases for V and 3 bases for J; bases not matched to a gene: 1. Germline CDR1 reads LGHNA; CDR2 reads YNFKEQ. The CDR3 loop spans 15 amino acids. This CDR3 reads CASSQEGQGDYEQYF. The CDR3 DNA is TGTGCCAGCAGCCAAGAGGGACAGGGGGACTACGAGCAGTACTTC.

This clone appeared a few times. The V gene is TRBV11-2, the J gene TRBJ2-5; 9 bases align to TRBD2. With V trimmed by 6 bases and J by 1 base, 6 bases remained unmatched. The CDR3 length is 15 residues. Germline CDR1 is SGHAT and CDR2 is FQNNGV. CDR3 residues: CASRRGGGPQETQYF. The CDR3 nucleotides read TGTGCCAGCAGGCGGGGGGGAGGGCCCCAAGAGACCCAGTACTTC.

This clone was detected a few times. The chain joins TRBV6-1 to TRBJ2-5, with 8 bases that match TRBD2. The J call may be mistaken, given a closer DNA end match to TRBJ2-7. Looked up from germline, CDR1 is MNHNS and CDR2 is SASEGT. The CDR3 has 15 residues. CDR3 protein: CASSEEAGVYYEQYF. Written as DNA, the CDR3 is TGTGCCAGCAGTGAAGAAGCGGGAGTCTACTACGAGCAGTACTTC.